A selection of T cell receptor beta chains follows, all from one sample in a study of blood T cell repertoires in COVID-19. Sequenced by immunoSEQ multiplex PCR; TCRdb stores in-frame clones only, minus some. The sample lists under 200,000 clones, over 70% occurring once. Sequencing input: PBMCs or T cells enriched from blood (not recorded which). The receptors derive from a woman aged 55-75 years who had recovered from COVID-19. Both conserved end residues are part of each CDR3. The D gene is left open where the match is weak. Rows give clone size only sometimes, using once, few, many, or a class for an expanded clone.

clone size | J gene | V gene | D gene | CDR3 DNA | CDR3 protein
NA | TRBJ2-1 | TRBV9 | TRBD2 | TGTGCCAGCACTCCTCGGGGGGTTTTCTCCTACAATGAGCAGTTCTTC | CASTPRGVFSYNEQFF
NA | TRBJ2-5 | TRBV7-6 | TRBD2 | TGTGCCAGCAGCCCCGGCCGGCGGGGGGAAGAGACCCAGTACTTC | CASSPGRRGEETQYF
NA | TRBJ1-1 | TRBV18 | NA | TGTGCCAGCTCACCAGAGACAGACTACACTGAAGCTTTCTTT | CASSPETDYTEAFF
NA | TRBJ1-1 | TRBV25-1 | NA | TGTGCCAGCAGGGGGGGTACTGAAGCTTTCTTT | CASRGGTEAFF
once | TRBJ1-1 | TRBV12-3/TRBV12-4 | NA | TGTGCCAGCACCGAACAGGGTTCTACTGAAGCTTTCTTT | CASTEQGSTEAFF
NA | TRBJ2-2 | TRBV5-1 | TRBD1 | TGCGCCAGCAGCGAGGACAGGTTGAAGACCGGGGAGCTGTTTTTT | CASSEDRLKTGELFF
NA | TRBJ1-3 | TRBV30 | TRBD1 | TGTGCCTGGAGTTGGGACAGAAGAAACACCATATATTTT | CAWSWDRRNTIYF
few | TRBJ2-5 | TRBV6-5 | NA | TGTGCCAGCAGTTACTCCGGGGGAGTCGGGCAAGAGACCCAGTACTTC | CASSYSGGVGQETQYF
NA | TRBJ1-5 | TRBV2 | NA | TGTGCCAGCAGTCGCGGACAGACCTATAGCAATCAGCCCCAGCATTTT | CASSRGQTYSNQPQHF
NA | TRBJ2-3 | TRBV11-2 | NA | TGTGCCAGCACCCCGACAGGCACAGATACGCAGTATTTT | CASTPTGTDTQYF
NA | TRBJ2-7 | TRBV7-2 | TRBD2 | TGTGCCAGCAGCTTACAGGGCGGGAGGTTCTACGAGCAGTACTTC | CASSLQGGRFYEQYF
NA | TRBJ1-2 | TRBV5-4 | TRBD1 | TGTGCCAGCAGCCCGGACAGGCACAGGGGCTACACCTTC | CASSPDRHRGYTF
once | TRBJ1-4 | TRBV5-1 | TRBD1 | TGCGCCAGCAGCTTTATCCAGGGGGACGCGGAAAAACTGTTTTTT | CASSFIQGDAEKLFF
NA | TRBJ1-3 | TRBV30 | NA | TGTGCCTGGAGTACGTCGGGACACCGCTCTGGAAACACCATATATTTT | CAWSTSGHRSGNTIYF
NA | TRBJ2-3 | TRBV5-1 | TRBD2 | TGCGCCAGCGGGACTAGCAGCCACACAGATACGCAGTATTTT | CASGTSSHTDTQYF
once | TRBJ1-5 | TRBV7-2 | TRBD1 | TGTGCCAGCAGCCCTACTACAGGGGGCTATCAGCCCCAGCATTTT | CASSPTTGGYQPQHF
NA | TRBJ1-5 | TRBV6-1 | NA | TGTGCCAGCAGTGAAGTCGGGAGTGGTCAGCCCCAGCATTTT | CASSEVGSGQPQHF
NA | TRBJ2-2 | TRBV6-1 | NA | TGTGCCAGCAGTGAAGGCGGGACCTACACCGGGGAGCTGTTTTTT | CASSEGGTYTGELFF
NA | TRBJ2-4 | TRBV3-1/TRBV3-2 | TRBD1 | TGTGCCAGCAGCCAAGGAGAAGGGACAGCTAAAAACATTCAGTACTTC | CASSQGEGTAKNIQYF
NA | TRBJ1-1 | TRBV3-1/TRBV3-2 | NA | TGTGCCAGCAGCCAACAGATGAACACTGAAGCTTTCTTT | CASSQQMNTEAFF
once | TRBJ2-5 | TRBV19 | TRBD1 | TGTGCCAGTAGTATAGAAGTAACAGGGGGGTTACGTGTGACCCAGTACTTC | CASSIEVTGGLRVTQYF
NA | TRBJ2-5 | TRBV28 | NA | TGTGCCAGCAGCCCCAGGGGCCCGGGGGAGACCCAGTACTTC | CASSPRGPGETQYF
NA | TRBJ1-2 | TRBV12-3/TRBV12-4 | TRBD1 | TGTGCCAGCAGTCGGGACAGGGCTTATGGCTACACCTTC | CASSRDRAYGYTF
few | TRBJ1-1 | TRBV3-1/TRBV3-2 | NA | TGTGCCAGCAGCCCTGAGAGTACCACGGGGAACACTGAAGCTTTCTTT | CASSPESTTGNTEAFF
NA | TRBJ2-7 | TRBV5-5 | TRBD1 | TGTGCCAGCAGCGACCTGCCGGGACAGCTAGCCTACGAGCAGTACTTC | CASSDLPGQLAYEQYF
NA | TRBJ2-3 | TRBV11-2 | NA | TGTGCCAGCAGCCCACTAAGGTCTTGGGATACGCAGTATTTT | CASSPLRSWDTQYF
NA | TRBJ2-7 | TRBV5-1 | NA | TGCGCCAGCAGCTTGGACGGGATCGTCGAGCAGTACTTC | CASSLDGIVEQYF
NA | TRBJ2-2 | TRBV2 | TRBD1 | TGTGCCAGCAGTGCAAGACAGGGCTTATCGGCCGGGGAGCTGTTTTTT | CASSARQGLSAGELFF
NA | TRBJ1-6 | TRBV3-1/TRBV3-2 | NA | TGTGCCAGCAGCCCCTCCTTACGGTCACCCCTCCACTTT | CASSPSLRSPLHF
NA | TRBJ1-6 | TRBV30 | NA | TGTGCCTGGAGTGTGCGGTCCTATAATTCACCCCTCCACTTT | CAWSVRSYNSPLHF
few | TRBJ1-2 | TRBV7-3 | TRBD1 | TGTGCCAGCAGCTCACCGGGACAGGGCCCAACCTATGGCTACACCTTC | CASSSPGQGPTYGYTF
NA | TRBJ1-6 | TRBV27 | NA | TGTGCCAGCCGCAAGTTAACAGGATCCGTCAATTCACCCCTCCACTTT | CASRKLTGSVNSPLHF
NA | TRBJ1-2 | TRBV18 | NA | TGTGCCAGCTCATTCAGTAACTATGGCTACACCTTC | CASSFSNYGYTF
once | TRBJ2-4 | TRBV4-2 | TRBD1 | TGTGCCAGCAGCCAAGATGGGACAGTGCAAAACATTCAGTACTTC | CASSQDGTVQNIQYF
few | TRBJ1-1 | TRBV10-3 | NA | TGTGCCATCAGTAACCCAGGGTATGGCACTGAAGCTTTCTTT | CAISNPGYGTEAFF
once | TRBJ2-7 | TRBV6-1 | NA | TGTGCCAGCAGTGACCCAGTCTCCATCATCAAGCAGTACTTC | CASSDPVSIIKQYF
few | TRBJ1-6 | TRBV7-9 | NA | TGTGCCAGCAGCCCCTTAAATTCACCCCTCCACTTT | CASSPLNSPLHF